This T cell receptor beta chain was retrieved from a study of T cells in Graves' hyperthyroidism and ophthalmopathy. Study findings and constraints: The majority of expanded thyroid clonotypes above 0.001 also appeared in blood.

The source material, RNA transcripts, was used to amplify TCR beta CDR3 regions. HTBI primers were used for first-round RT-PCR of the TCR CDR3. TCRdb used MiXCR to reprocess the multiplex PCR reads, holding one entry per CDR3 protein. The sample shows hundreds of thousands of distinct CDR3 sequences, roughly 50% of them seen only once. This clonotype was found a few times. What it binds is unknown. The patients, who ranged from 18 to 65 in age, presented with newly diagnosed hyperthyroidism lasting under 2 months. Trimming removed 4 bases at V and 0 bases at J, with 13 bases between. Germline V CDR1 and CDR2: SGDLS, YYNGEE. The CDR3 consists of 15 residues.

This clonotype was sampled from a woman under 30 with Graves' hyperthyroidism. The sequenced material came from peripheral blood or thyroid tissue (not recorded which). The V call is TRBV9, the J call TRBJ1-2; D remains ambiguous. CDR3 region: CASSPLDGANYGYTF. The CDR3 DNA follows: TGTGCCAGCAGCCCCCTCGACGGAGCTAACTATGGCTACACCTTC.